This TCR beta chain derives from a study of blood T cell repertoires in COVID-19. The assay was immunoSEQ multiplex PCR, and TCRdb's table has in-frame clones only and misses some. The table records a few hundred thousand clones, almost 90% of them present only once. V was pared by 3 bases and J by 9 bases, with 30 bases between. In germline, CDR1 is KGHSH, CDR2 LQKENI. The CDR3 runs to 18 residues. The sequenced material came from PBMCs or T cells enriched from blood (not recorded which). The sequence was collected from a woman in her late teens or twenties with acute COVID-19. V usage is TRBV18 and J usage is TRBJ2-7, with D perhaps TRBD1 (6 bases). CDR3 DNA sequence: TGTGCCAGCTCACCTCTCGCCGAAACTTACAGGGAAACCCGCGGGCAGTACTTC. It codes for CASSPLAETYRETRGQYF.